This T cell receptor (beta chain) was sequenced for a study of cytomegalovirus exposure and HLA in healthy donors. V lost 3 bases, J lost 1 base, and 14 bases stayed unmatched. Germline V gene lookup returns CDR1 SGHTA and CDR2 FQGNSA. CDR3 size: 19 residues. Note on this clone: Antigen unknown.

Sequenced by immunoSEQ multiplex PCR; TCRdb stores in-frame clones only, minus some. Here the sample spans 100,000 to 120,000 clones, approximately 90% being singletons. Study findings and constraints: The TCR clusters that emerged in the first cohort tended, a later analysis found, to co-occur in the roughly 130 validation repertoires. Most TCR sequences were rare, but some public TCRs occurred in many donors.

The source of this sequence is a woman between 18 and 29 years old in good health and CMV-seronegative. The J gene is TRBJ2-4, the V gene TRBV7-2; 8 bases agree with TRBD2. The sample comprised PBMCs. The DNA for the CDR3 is TGTGCCAGCAGCTTGGCGGGGACTAGTTCCCTTAGTGCCAAAAACATTCAGTACTTC. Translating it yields CASSLAGTSSLSAKNIQYF.